The clone carrying this TCR beta chain showed up many times. Its antigen remains unknown. The sample is drawn from a study of T cells in Graves' hyperthyroidism and ophthalmopathy. Notes on the study in general: Blood also held most thyroid clonotypes expanded beyond 0.001.

Patients aged 18 to 65 had newly diagnosed hyperthyroidism lasting under 2 months. The V gene's germline CDR1 is MNHNY and CDR2 SVGAGI (reference sequence). This CDR3 contains 14 residues. V was cut by 2 bases and J by 5 bases, with 9 bases left in between. Amplification yielded TCR beta CDR3 regions, with RNA transcripts as the source. When the TCR CDR3 underwent first-round RT-PCR, the HTBI primer set was used. Via MiXCR, TCRdb re-called the multiplex PCR reads, giving one row per CDR3 protein. Of about 200,000 distinct CDR3 sequences in the sample, about 17% were seen once. V gene TRBV6-6 combines with J gene TRBJ1-4; no firm D call. The specimen sequenced was blood. The receptor comes from a woman aged 45-60 years with Graves' hyperthyroidism. The CDR3 here is CASSYLLDNEKLFF. CDR3 coding DNA: TGTGCCAGCAGTTACCTTCTAGACAATGAAAAACTGTTTTTT.